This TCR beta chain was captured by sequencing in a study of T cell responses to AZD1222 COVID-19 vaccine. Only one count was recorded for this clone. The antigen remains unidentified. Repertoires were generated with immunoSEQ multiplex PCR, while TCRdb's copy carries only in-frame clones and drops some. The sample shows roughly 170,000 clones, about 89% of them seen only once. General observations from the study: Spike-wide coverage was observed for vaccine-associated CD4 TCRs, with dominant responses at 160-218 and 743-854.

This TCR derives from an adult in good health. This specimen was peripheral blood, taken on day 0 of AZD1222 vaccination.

CDR3 nucleotide sequence: TGTGCCAGCAGCCTCGGGGATCAAGATGAAAAACTGTTTTTT. Protein: CASSLGDQDEKLFF. The chain couples TRBV11-3 to TRBJ1-4, with D unresolved. V lost 5 bases, J lost 6 bases, and 13 bases lay in between. The CDR3 contains 14 residues. Germline CDR1 is SGHNT and CDR2 is YENEEA.